This T cell receptor beta chain was sequenced during a study of blood T cell repertoires in COVID-19. Trimming cost V 7 bases and J 4 bases, with 10 bases left between them. The CDR3 has 13 residues. Germline CDR1 SGHAT, CDR2 FQNNGV. Sequenced by immunoSEQ multiplex PCR; TCRdb stores in-frame clones only, minus some. The sample includes under 250,000 clones, about 83% of them seen just once. The chain carries TRBV11-2 and TRBJ2-2; D possibly corresponds to TRBD2 (5 bases). Sequenced sample: peripheral blood. The sequence was obtained from a woman over 75 with COVID-19, enrolled during active disease. Written as DNA, the CDR3 is TGTGCCAGCAACCGGGATGGCACCGGGGAGCTGTTTTTT. Its translation is CASNRDGTGELFF.